This T cell receptor beta chain was recorded in a study of identical twins. The CDR3 is 15 amino acids. V was trimmed by 3 bases and J by 0 bases, leaving 12 bases between them. Germline assignment: CDR1 SGHTA and CDR2 FQGNSA. Template switching added a universal primer site; cDNA carried unique molecular identifiers. MiXCR was run by TCRdb on the 5' RACE reads, yielding one entry per CDR3 protein. The sample contains approximately 240,000 distinct CDR3 sequences, more than 13% of which appear only once. Of note for this clonotype: As yet, its antigen is unknown.

The study, taken as a whole, reports: The analysis was cross-sectional rather than longitudinal within donors. Models, which agreed with sharing between unrelated individuals, nonetheless underestimated the out-of-frame TCR alpha sharing seen in monozygotic twins. Invariant MAIT and iNKT cells could partly confound zero-insertion analyses.

The clonotype comes from a woman aged 18-29 years in good health. The sample comprised memory (CD45RO+) T cells sorted from blood. The chain is built from TRBV7-2 and TRBJ2-7; perhaps TRBD1 as D (6 bases). This CDR3 is CASSFLGASSYEQYF. In DNA form, the CDR3 reads TGTGCCAGCAGCTTTCTGGGGGCAAGCTCCTACGAGCAGTACTTC.